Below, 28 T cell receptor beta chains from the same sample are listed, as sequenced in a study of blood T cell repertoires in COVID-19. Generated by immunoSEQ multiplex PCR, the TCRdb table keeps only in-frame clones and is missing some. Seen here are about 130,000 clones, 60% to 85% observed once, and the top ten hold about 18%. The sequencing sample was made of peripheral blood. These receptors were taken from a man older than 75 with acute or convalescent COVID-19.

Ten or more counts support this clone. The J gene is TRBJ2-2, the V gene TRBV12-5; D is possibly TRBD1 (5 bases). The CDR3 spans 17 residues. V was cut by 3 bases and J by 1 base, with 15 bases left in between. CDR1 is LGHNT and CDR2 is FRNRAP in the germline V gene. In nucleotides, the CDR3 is TGTGCTAGTGGTTTCAACCGTTGGACAAGGAACACCGGGGAGCTGTTTTTT. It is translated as CASGFNRWTRNTGELFF.

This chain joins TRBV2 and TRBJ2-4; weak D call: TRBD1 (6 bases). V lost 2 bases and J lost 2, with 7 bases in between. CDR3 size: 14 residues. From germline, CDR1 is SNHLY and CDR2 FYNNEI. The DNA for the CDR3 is TGTGCCAGCAGTGAACAGGGGCCCAAAAACATTCAGTACTTC. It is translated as CASSEQGPKNIQYF.

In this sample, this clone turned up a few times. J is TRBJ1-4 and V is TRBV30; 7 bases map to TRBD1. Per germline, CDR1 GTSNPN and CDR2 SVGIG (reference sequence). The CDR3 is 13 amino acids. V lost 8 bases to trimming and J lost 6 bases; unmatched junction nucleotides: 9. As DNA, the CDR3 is TGTGCCCTTCAGACAGGGAGTTATGAAAAACTGTTTTTT. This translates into CALQTGSYEKLFF. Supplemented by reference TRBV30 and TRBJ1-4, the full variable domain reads SQTIHQWPATLVQPVGSPLSLECTVEGTSNPNLYWYRQAAGRGLQLLFYSVGIGQISSEVPQNLSASRPQDRQFILSSKKLLLSDSGFYLCALQTGSYEKLFFGSGTQLSVL.

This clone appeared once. The CDR3 loop is CASSLLSRSDTEAFF. Here the CDR3 DNA reads TGCGCCAGCAGCTTATTATCTCGATCGGACACTGAAGCTTTCTTT. V and J are TRBV5-1 and TRBJ1-1; D gene ambiguous. The CDR3 has 15 residues. CDR1 is SGHRS and CDR2 is YFSETQ in the germline V gene. V lost 2 bases, J lost 3 bases, and 14 bases lay in between.

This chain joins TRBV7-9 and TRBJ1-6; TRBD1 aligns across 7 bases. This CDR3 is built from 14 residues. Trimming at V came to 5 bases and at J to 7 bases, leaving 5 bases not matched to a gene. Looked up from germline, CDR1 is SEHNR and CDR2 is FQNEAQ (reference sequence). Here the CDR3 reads CASSMGQRNSPLHF. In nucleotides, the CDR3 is TGTGCCAGCAGCATGGGACAGCGGAATTCACCCCTCCACTTT.

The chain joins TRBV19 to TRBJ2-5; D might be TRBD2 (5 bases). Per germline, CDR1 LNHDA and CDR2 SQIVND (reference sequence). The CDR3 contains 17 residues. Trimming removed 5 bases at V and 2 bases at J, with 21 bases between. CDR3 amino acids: CASSRPFLPGSQETQYF. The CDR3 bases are TGTGCCAGTAGTCGCCCCTTCCTTCCGGGATCGCAAGAGACCCAGTACTTC.

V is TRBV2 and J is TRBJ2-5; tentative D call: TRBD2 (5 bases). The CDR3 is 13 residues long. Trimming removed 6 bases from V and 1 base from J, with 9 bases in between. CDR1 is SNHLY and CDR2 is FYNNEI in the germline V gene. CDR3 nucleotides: TGTGCCAGCAGCTCGGGGTTCCAAGAGACCCAGTACTTC. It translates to CASSSGFQETQYF. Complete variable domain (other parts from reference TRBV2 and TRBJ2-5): EPEVTQTPSHQVTQMGQEVILRCVPISNHLYFYWYRQILGQKVEFLVSFYNNEISEKSEIFDDQFSVERPDGSNFTLKIRSTKLEDSAMYFCASSSGFQETQYFGPGTRLLVL.

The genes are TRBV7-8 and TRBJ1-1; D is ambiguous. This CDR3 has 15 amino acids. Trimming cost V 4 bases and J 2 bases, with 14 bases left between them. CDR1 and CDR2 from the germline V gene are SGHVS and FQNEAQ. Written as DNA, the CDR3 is TGTGCCAGCAGCTCATCCGCCCGGGGAAACACTGAAGCTTTCTTT. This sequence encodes CASSSSARGNTEAFF.

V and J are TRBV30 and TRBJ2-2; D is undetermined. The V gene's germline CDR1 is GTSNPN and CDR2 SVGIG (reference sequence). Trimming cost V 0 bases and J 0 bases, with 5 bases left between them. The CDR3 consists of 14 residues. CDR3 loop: CAWSVQPNTGELFF. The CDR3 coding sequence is TGTGCCTGGAGTGTACAGCCGAACACCGGGGAGCTGTTTTTT.

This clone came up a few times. CDR3 in DNA: TGTGCTAGTGGTGCTACCGACAGTCTCCCCCAGCATTTT. Translating gives CASGATDSLPQHF. The rearrangement links TRBV12-5 to TRBJ1-5, with D maybe TRBD1 (5 bases). Trimming stripped 5 bases from V and 10 bases from J, with 15 bases between. Looked up from germline, CDR1 is LGHNT and CDR2 is FRNRAP. This CDR3 has 13 residues.

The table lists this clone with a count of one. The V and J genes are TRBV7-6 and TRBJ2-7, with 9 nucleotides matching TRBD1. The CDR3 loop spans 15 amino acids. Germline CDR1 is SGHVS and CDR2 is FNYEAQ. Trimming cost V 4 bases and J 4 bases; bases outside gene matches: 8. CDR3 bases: TGTGCCAGCAGCTCCGTGGACAGGGGTTTATACGAGCAGTACTTC. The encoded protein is CASSSVDRGLYEQYF.

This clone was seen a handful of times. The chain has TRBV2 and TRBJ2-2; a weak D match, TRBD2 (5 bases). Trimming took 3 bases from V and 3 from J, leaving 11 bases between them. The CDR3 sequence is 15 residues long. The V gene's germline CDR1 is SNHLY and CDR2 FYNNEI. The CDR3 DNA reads TGTGCCAGCAGTGAGGTGGGAGAGGACACCGGGGAGCTGTTTTTT. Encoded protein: CASSEVGEDTGELFF.

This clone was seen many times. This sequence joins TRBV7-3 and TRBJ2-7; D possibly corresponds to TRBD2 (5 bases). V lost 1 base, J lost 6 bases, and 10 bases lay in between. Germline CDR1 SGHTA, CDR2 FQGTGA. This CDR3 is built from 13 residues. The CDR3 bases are TGTGCCAGCAGCTTAAATGAGGGTGGCGAGCAGTACTTC. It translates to CASSLNEGGEQYF. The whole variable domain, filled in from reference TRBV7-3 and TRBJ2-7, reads GAGVSQTPSNKVTEKGKYVELRCDPISGHTALYWYRQSLGQGPEFLIYFQGTGAADDSGLPNDRFFAVRPEGSVSTLKIQRTERGDSAVYLCASSLNEGGEQYFGPGTRLTVT.

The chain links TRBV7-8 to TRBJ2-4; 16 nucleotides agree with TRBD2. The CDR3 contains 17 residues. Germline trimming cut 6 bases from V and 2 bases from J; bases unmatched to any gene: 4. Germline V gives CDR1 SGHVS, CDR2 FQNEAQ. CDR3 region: CASSWGLAGGPKNIQYF. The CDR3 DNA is TGTGCCAGCAGTTGGGGACTAGCGGGGGGGCCCAAAAACATTCAGTACTTC.

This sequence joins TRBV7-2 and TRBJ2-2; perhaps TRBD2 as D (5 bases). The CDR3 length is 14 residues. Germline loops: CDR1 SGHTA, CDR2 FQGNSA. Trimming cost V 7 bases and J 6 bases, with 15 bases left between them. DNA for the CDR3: TGTGCCAGCACCTCTAGAGGAGGTTCCGGGGAGCTGTTTTTT. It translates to CASTSRGGSGELFF.

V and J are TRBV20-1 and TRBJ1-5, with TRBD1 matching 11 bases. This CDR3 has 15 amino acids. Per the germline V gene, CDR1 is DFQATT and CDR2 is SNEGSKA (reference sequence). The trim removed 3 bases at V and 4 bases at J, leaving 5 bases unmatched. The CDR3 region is CSASKGTGGNQPQHF. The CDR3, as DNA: TGCAGTGCTAGTAAAGGGACAGGGGGTAATCAGCCCCAGCATTTT.

CDR3 sequence (DNA): TGCGCCAGCAGCTTGCGGCAGGGGGCTGGTGGCTACACCTTC. It translates to CASSLRQGAGGYTF. J is TRBJ1-2 and V is TRBV5-1, with 8 nucleotides matching TRBD1. The junction had 6 bases not matched to a gene; V was cut back by 1 base and J by 7 bases. The CDR3 is 14 amino acids. Germline-derived CDR1 and CDR2 are SGHRS and YFSETQ.

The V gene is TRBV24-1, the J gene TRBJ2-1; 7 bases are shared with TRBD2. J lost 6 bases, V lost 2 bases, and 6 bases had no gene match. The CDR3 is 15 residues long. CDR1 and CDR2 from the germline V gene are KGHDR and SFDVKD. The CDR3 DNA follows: TGTGCCACCAGTGATTCCCGGGGGGTTGGCAATGAGCAGTTCTTC. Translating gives CATSDSRGVGNEQFF.

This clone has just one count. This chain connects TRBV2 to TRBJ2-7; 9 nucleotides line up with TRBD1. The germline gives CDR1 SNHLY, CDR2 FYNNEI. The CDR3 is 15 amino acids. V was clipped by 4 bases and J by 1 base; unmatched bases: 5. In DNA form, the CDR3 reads TGTGCCAGCAGTGCTACAGGGGGCCCTTCCTACGAGCAGTACTTC. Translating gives CASSATGGPSYEQYF.

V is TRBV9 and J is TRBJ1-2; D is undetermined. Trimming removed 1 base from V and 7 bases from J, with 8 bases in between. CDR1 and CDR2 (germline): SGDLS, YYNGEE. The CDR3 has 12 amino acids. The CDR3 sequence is CASSVNFGGYTF. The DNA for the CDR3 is TGTGCCAGCAGCGTAAATTTCGGTGGCTACACCTTC.

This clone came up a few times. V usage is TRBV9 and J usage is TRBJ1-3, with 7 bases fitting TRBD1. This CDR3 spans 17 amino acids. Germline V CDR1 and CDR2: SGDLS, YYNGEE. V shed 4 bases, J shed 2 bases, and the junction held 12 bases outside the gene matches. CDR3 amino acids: CASSYEGTEGPGNTIYF. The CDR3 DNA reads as TGTGCCAGCAGCTACGAGGGGACAGAGGGCCCTGGAAACACCATATATTTT.

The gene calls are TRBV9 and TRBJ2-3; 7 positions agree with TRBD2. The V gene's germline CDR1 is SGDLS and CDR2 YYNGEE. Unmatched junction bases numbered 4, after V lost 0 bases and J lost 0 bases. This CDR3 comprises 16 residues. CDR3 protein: CASSVGLAASTDTQYF. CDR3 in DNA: TGTGCCAGCAGCGTAGGACTAGCAGCTAGCACAGATACGCAGTATTTT.

The CDR3 is CASSLAGQGLLPYKNIQYF. CDR3 DNA: TGTGCCAGCAGCTTAGCGGGCCAGGGTCTGCTCCCCTACAAAAACATTCAGTACTTC. This chain uses TRBV7-2 with TRBJ2-4; TRBD1 might be the D (5 bases). Germline CDR1 SGHTA, CDR2 FQGNSA. Trimming cost V 0 bases and J 3 bases, with 21 bases left between them. The CDR3 spans 19 residues.

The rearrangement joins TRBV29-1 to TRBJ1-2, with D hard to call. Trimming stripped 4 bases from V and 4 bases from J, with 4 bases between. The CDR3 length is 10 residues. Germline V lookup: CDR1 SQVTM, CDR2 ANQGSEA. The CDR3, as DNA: TGCAGCGTTGCCAGCTATGGCTACACCTTC. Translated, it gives CSVASYGYTF.

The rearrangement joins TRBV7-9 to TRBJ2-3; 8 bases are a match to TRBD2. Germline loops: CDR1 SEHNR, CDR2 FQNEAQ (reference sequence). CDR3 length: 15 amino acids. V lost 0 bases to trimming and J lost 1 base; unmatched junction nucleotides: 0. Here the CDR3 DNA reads TGTGCCAGCAGCTTAGCTAGCGGGGGCACAGATACGCAGTATTTT. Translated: CASSLASGGTDTQYF.

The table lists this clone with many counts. The CDR3 region has the DNA TGTGCCAGCAGCTCCAACCGGGTCCGTAAAAACACCGGGGAGCTGTTTTTT. It specifies CASSSNRVRKNTGELFF. The V gene is TRBV7-9, the J gene TRBJ2-2; D not certain. The CDR3 is made up of 17 amino acids. The germline gives CDR1 SEHNR, CDR2 FQNEAQ (reference sequence). V was cut by 4 bases and J by 2 bases, with 17 bases left in between.

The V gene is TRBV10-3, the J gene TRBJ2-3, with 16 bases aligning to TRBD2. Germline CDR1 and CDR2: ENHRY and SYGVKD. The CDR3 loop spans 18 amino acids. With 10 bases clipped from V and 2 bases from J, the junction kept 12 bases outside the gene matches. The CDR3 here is CATASGTSGGAFTDTQYF. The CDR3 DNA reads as TGTGCCACCGCATCAGGGACTAGCGGGGGGGCGTTCACAGATACGCAGTATTTT.

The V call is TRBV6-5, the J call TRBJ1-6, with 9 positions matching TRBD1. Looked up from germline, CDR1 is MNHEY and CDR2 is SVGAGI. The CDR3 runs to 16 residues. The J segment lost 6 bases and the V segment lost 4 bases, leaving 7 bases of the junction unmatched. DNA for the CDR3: TGTGCCAGCAGTTGGGAACCGGGACAGGGTAATTCACCCCTCCACTTT. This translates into CASSWEPGQGNSPLHF.